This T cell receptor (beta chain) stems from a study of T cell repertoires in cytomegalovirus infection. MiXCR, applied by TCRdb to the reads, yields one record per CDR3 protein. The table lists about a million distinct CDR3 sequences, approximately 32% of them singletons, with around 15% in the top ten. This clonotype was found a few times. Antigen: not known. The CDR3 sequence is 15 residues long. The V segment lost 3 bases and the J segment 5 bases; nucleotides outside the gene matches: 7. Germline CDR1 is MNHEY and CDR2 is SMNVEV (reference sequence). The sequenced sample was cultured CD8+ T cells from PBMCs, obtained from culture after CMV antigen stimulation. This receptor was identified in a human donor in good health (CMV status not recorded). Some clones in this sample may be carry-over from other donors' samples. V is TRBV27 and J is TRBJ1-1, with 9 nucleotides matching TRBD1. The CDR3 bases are TGTGCCAGCAGTTTCAGAGACAGGGGGTTGACTGAAGCTTTCTTT. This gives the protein CASSFRDRGLTEAFF.